The present T cell receptor (beta chain) was sequenced within a study of response to subunit inactivated influenza vaccine (dated by TCRdb to the late 2010s). Some background on the complete study: Deep quantitative profiling of the T cell receptor repertoire was used in the study to follow responses to a trivalent subunit inactivated influenza vaccine.

Overall study outcomes, separate from this receptor: The authors proposed that each seasonal influenza vaccination may bring in only a limited number of new T cells.

For this clonotype: What this receptor recognizes is not known. No base-level quality is on record; no much larger clone is a single base apart.

Preparation of the library involved RT-PCR. Sequenced on an Illumina HiSeq 2500. TCRdb trimmed the raw reads at Q25, called clones with MiXCR and kept productive beta chains. Rows are unified per CDR3 protein, each entry keeping the most common DNA and genes. The sample profile shows 400,000 to 550,000 distinct CDR3 sequences; about 25% of them were found once. Of the sample, approximately 1.9% falls within the top ten clones. Sequenced here: CD4+ T cells sorted from PBMCs, sampled 5 to 6 days after vaccination. This clonotype originated in a man between 45 and 60 years old who received an inactivated influenza vaccine. Donor details come from another sample of the same person, matched by shared clones.

CDR3 sequence: CSARVLGGLAGVGEQFF. The DNA sequence is TGCAGTGCTAGAGTCCTTGGGGGACTAGCGGGGGTCGGTGAGCAGTTCTTC. Recombination connected TRBV20-1 to TRBJ2-1, with 14 bases aligning to TRBD2. Spanning cysteine to phenylalanine, the CDR3 consists of 17 amino acids. The sequence is cut down to CDR3 DNA, 51 bases in frame from base 1. V has 1 base trimmed and J has 9 bases trimmed; junction bases matching no gene number 11. Via the germline V gene (reference sequence), CDR1 is DFQATT and CDR2 SNEGSKA.